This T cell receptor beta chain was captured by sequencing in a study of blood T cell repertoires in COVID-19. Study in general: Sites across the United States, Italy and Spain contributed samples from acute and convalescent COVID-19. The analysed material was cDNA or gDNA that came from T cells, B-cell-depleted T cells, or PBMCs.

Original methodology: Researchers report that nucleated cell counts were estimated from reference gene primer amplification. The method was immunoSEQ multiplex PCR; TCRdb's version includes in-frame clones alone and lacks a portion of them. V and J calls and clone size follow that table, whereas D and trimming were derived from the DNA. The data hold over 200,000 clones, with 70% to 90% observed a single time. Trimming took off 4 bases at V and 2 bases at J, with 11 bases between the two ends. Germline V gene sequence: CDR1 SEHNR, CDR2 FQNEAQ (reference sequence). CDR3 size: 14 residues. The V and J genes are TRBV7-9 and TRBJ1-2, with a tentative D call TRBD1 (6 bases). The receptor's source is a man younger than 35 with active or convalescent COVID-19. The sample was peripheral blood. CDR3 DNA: TGTGCCAGCAGCTACCCCGGACAGAACTATGGCTACACCTTC. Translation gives CASSYPGQNYGYTF.